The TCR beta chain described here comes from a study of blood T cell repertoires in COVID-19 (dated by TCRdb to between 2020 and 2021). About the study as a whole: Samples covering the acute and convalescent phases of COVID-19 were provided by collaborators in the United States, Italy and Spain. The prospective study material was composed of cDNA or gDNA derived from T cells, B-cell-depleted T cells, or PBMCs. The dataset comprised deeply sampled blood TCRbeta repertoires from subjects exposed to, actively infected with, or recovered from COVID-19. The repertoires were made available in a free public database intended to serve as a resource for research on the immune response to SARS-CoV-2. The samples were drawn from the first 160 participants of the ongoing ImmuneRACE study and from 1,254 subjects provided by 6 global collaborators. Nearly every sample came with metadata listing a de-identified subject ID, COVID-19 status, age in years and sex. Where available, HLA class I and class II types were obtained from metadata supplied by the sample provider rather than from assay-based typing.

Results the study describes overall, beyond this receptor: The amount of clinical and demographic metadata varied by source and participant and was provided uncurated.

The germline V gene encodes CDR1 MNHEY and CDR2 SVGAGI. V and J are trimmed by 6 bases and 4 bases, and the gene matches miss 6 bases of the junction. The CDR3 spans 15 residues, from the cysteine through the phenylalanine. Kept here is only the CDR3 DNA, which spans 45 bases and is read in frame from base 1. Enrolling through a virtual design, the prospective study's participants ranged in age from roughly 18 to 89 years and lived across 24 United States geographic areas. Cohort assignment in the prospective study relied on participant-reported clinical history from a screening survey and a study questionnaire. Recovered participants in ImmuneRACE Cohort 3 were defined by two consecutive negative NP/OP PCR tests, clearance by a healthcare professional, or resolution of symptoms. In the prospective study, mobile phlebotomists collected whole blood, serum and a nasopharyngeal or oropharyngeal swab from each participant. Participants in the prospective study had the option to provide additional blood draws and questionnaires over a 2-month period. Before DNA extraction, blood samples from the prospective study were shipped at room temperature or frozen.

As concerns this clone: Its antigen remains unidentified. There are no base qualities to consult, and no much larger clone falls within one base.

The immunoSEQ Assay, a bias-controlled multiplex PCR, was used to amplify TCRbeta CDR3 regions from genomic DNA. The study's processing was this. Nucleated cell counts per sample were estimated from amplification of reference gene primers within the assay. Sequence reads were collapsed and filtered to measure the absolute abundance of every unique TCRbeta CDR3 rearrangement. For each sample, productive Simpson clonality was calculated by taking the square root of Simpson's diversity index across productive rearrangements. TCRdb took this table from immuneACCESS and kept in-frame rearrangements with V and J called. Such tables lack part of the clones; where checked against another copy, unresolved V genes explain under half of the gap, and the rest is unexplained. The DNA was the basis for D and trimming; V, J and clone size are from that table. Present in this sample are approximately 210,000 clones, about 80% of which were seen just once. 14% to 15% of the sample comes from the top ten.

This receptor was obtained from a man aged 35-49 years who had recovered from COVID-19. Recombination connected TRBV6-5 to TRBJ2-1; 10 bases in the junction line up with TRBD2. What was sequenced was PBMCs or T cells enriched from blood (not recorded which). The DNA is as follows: TGTGCCAGCAGGGAGGGACTAGCGTTGTACAATGAGCAGTTCTTC. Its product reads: CASREGLALYNEQFF.